Below are 16 T cell receptor beta chains sequenced from a single sample in a study of T cell responses to AZD1222 COVID-19 vaccine. Clones were read by immunoSEQ multiplex PCR, and TCRdb kept only the in-frame ones, dropping some. The repertoire holds 120,000 to 150,000 clones, with just over 90% as singletons. Sequencing was performed on peripheral blood, taken 28 days after the second AZD1222 dose. The origin of the receptors is an adult who received the AZD1222 COVID-19 vaccine.

This rearrangement joins TRBV7-2 to TRBJ1-4; D is uncertain. The CDR3 runs to 14 residues. Germline V gene lookup returns CDR1 SGHTA and CDR2 FQGNSA. V was pared by 3 bases and J by 4 bases, with 9 bases between. The CDR3 sequence is CASSLSILNEKLFF. The CDR3 nucleotides are TGTGCCAGCAGCTTGAGCATTCTTAATGAAAAACTGTTTTTT. Full variable domain (remainder filled in from reference TRBV7-2 and TRBJ1-4): GAGVSQSPSNKVTEKGKDVELRCDPISGHTALYWYRQSLGQGLEFLIYFQGNSAPDKSGLPSDRFSAERTGGSVSTLTIQRTQQEDSAVYLCASSLSILNEKLFFGSGTQLSVL.

This rearrangement joins TRBV18 to TRBJ1-1, with a tentative D call TRBD1 (5 bases). V lost 5 bases to trimming and J lost 0 bases, with 10 bases between them. The CDR3 loop spans 14 amino acids. Germline CDR1 KGHSH, CDR2 LQKENI. CDR3 amino acids: CASSGDSLNTEAFF. In DNA form, the CDR3 reads TGTGCCAGCTCAGGAGACAGCCTGAACACTGAAGCTTTCTTT.

V is TRBV14 and J is TRBJ2-7; TRBD1 is a possible D gene (6 bases). The CDR3 covers 17 residues. V lost 4 bases and J lost 2, with 21 bases in between. CDR1 is SGHDN and CDR2 is FVKESK in the germline V gene. CDR3 sequence reads: CASSPPVSRTVTYEQYF. In nucleotides, the CDR3 is TGTGCCAGCAGCCCCCCCGTTTCCCGGACAGTAACCTACGAGCAGTACTTC.

This clone was picked up one time. V and J are TRBV7-9 and TRBJ2-1, with TRBD2 identical over 13 bases. The CDR3 contains 17 residues. The V and J ends lost 7 bases and 0 bases, in that order; junction bases with no gene match: 6. CDR1 SEHNR and CDR2 FQNEAQ come from the germline V gene (reference sequence). The CDR3 nucleotides are TGTGCCAGCAAAACTAGCGGGGGGGCCCCCTCCTACAATGAGCAGTTCTTC. Protein: CASKTSGGAPSYNEQFF.

This clone has a single count. The rearrangement links TRBV18 to TRBJ1-5; a weak D match, TRBD1 (6 bases). V was cut by 2 bases and J by 6 bases, with 14 bases left in between. The V gene's germline CDR1 is KGHSH and CDR2 LQKENI. There are 15 residues in the CDR3. The CDR3 nucleotides read TGTGCCAGCTCACCAGGTCAAACAGGGATTCAGCCCCAGCATTTT. It codes for CASSPGQTGIQPQHF.

The gene calls are TRBV5-1 and TRBJ1-3, with a possible D match to TRBD1 (6 bases). The germline gives CDR1 SGHRS, CDR2 YFSETQ. V dropped 0 bases and J dropped 4 bases, with 14 bases sitting between them. This CDR3 is 16 amino acids long. CDR3 sequence: CASSLDRGGSGNTIYF. The CDR3 DNA is TGCGCCAGCAGCTTGGATCGAGGGGGATCCGGAAACACCATATATTTT.

The genes are TRBV10-2 and TRBJ2-1; 9 bases are a match to TRBD1. This CDR3 is built from 15 residues. Per germline, CDR1 WSHSY and CDR2 SAAADI. Losses at the gene ends were 0 bases for V and 9 bases for J; bases not matched to a gene: 6. CDR3 region: CASSESWTGDFEQFF. For the CDR3, the DNA is TGCGCCAGCAGTGAGTCATGGACAGGGGATTTTGAGCAGTTCTTC.

The chain has TRBV15 and TRBJ2-1; D may be TRBD1 (6 bases). With 0 bases removed from V and 9 bases from J, the gap between germline ends came to 9 bases. This CDR3 has 13 amino acids. From germline, CDR1 is LNHNV and CDR2 YYDKDF (reference sequence). The CDR3 protein is CATSRDRGSEQFF. DNA of the CDR3: TGTGCCACCAGCAGAGATAGGGGGTCTGAGCAGTTCTTC. Filled out from reference TRBV15 and TRBJ2-1, the complete variable domain reads DAMVIQNPRYQVTQFGKPVTLSCSQTLNHNVMYWYQQKSSQAPKLLFHYYDKDFNNEADTPDNFQSRRPNTSFCFLDIRSPGLGDTAMYLCATSRDRGSEQFFGPGTRLTVL.

The table lists this clone with a few counts. The V and J genes are TRBV6-5 and TRBJ2-2; 8 positions agree with TRBD1. V trimming: 2 bases; J trimming: 4 bases; junction bases outside the gene matches: 0. Looked up from germline, CDR1 is MNHEY and CDR2 is SVGAGI. The CDR3 loop spans 14 amino acids. This CDR3 reads CASSYDRGTGELFF. The CDR3 DNA is TGTGCCAGCAGTTACGACAGGGGCACCGGGGAGCTGTTTTTT.

This clone came up once. This chain's CDR3 is CASHLDPIDGYTF. The CDR3 DNA reads as TGTGCCAGCCACCTTGACCCCATAGATGGCTACACCTTC. The genes are TRBV6-1 and TRBJ1-2; D gene uncertain. The CDR3 is 13 amino acids. V lost 8 bases to trimming and J lost 6 bases, with 16 bases between them. CDR1 is MNHNS, CDR2 SASEGT, per germline.

V is TRBV12-3 or TRBV12-4 and J is TRBJ1-5; unclear D gene. V lost 3 bases to trimming and J lost 9 bases, with 12 bases between them. This CDR3 is built from 13 residues. CDR3: CASSLYGERPQHF. DNA of the CDR3: TGTGCCAGCAGTTTGTATGGGGAAAGGCCCCAGCATTTT.

The chain has TRBV19 and TRBJ1-4, with 9 bases matching TRBD1. Trimming took 4 bases from V and 7 from J; bases not matched to a gene: 4. This CDR3 contains 14 residues. Per the germline V gene, CDR1 is LNHDA and CDR2 is SQIVND (reference sequence). The CDR3 DNA reads TGTGCCAGTAGTAACAGGGGGCGGATTGAAAAACTGTTTTTT. This gives the protein CASSNRGRIEKLFF. Together with reference TRBV19 and TRBJ1-4, the CDR3 gives the full variable domain: DGGITQSPKYLFRKEGQNVTLSCEQNLNHDAMYWYRQDPGQGLRLIYYSQIVNDFQKGDIAEGYSVSREKKESFPLTVTSAQKNPTAFYLCASSNRGRIEKLFFGSGTQLSVL.

The table lists this clone with a count of one. This chain links TRBV7-9 with TRBJ1-2, with D possibly TRBD1 on 5 matching bases. V lost 4 bases, J lost 4 bases, and 13 bases lay in between. The CDR3 is 14 amino acids. Germline-derived CDR1 and CDR2 are SEHNR and FQNEAQ (reference sequence). The CDR3: CASSSTAESYGYTF. The DNA for the CDR3 is TGTGCCAGCAGCTCGACAGCAGAGTCCTATGGCTACACCTTC.

The chain uses TRBV5-1 and TRBJ2-7; 10 bases match TRBD2. Germline CDR1 and CDR2: SGHRS and YFSETQ. The V and J ends lost 0 bases and 2 bases, in that order; junction bases with no gene match: 8. This CDR3 comprises 17 residues. The CDR3 is CASSLGSSGGRTYEQYF. The CDR3 DNA follows: TGCGCCAGCAGCTTGGGCTCTAGCGGGGGCAGGACCTACGAGCAGTACTTC.

V is TRBV7-9 and J is TRBJ2-5; 10 nucleotides agree with TRBD2. The CDR3 spans 15 residues. J gave up 5 bases and V 5 bases, and 8 bases lay outside the gene matches. CDR1 and CDR2 (germline): SEHNR, FQNEAQ (reference sequence). The CDR3 region is CASSPYQREGETQYF. In DNA, the CDR3 is TGTGCCAGCAGCCCCTACCAGCGGGAGGGGGAGACCCAGTACTTC.

The V gene is TRBV7-2, the J gene TRBJ1-1, with TRBD1 matching 10 bases. The germline V gene encodes CDR1 SGHTA and CDR2 FQGNSA. The CDR3 spans 16 residues. The trim removed 3 bases at V and 0 bases at J, leaving 4 bases unmatched. DNA for the CDR3: TGTGCCAGCAGCTTTCAGACAGGGGGCCTGAACACTGAAGCTTTCTTT. The encoded protein is CASSFQTGGLNTEAFF. Full variable domain (remainder filled in from reference TRBV7-2 and TRBJ1-1): GAGVSQSPSNKVTEKGKDVELRCDPISGHTALYWYRQSLGQGLEFLIYFQGNSAPDKSGLPSDRFSAERTGGSVSTLTIQRTQQEDSAVYLCASSFQTGGLNTEAFFGQGTRLTVV.